This entry lists 32 T cell receptor beta chains sequenced from one sample in a study of tissue T cells after allogeneic stem cell transplantation. The protocol was immunoSEQ multiplex PCR, while the TCRdb copy is restricted to in-frame clones and leaves out a portion. This sample has 10,000 or so clones; roughly two thirds occur once, and the top ten carry 9.2%. Sequenced here: tissue from the ileum, sampled at autopsy. All receptors derive from a woman aged 18 to 55 with breast cancer.

J is TRBJ2-1 and V is TRBV14; no firm D call. CDR3 length: 13 residues. V shed 4 bases and J shed 0 bases, with 4 bases lying between them. Per germline, CDR1 SGHDN and CDR2 FVKESK. Here the CDR3 DNA reads TGTGCCAGCAGCCCAAGCTCCTACAATGAGCAGTTCTTC. The encoded protein is CASSPSSYNEQFF.

The rearrangement joins TRBV6-6 to TRBJ1-5, with D possibly being TRBD1 (5 bases). The CDR3 runs to 12 residues. V lost 6 bases and J 8 bases, leaving 11 bases between the germline ends. The germline gives CDR1 MNHNY, CDR2 SVGAGI (reference sequence). The CDR3 DNA is TGTGCCAGCAGAGCCGGGGGGGAGCCCCAGCATTTT. This sequence encodes CASRAGGEPQHF.

This clone rates as medium-sized. The genes are TRBV11-2 and TRBJ2-3; 15 bases are shared with TRBD2. Germline CDR1 is SGHAT and CDR2 is FQNNGV. The CDR3 is 18 residues long. The trim removed 1 base at V and 5 bases at J, leaving 7 bases unmatched. The CDR3 here is CASSLGRTSGGAVDTQYF. Here the CDR3 DNA reads TGTGCCAGCAGCTTAGGAAGGACTAGCGGGGGGGCCGTAGATACGCAGTATTTT.

The rearrangement links TRBV18 to TRBJ2-3; either TRBD1 or TRBD2 may fit D (6 bases each). The CDR3 runs to 14 residues. The V end was cut by 2 bases, the J end by 8 bases, with 14 bases between. The germline CDR1 and CDR2 sequences are KGHSH and LQKENI. The CDR3: CASSPAEGGITQYF. In nucleotides, the CDR3 is TGTGCCAGCTCACCAGCAGAGGGGGGAATTACGCAGTATTTT.

This clone was observed a few times. The chain recombines TRBV5-1 with TRBJ2-1; TRBD1 is a possible D gene (7 bases). V was trimmed by 4 bases and J by 5 bases, leaving 19 bases between them. From germline, CDR1 is SGHRS and CDR2 YFSETQ. The CDR3 length is 16 residues. The CDR3 loop reads CASSPFSDREDNEQFF. Here the CDR3 DNA reads TGCGCCAGCAGCCCCTTTTCCGACAGGGAGGACAATGAGCAGTTCTTC.

This clone was found once. The chain carries TRBV29-1 and TRBJ2-5; D ambiguous. Trimming took 1 base from V and 5 from J, leaving 5 bases between them. Germline V gene sequence: CDR1 SQVTM, CDR2 ANQGSEA. This CDR3 contains 11 residues. CDR3 region: CSVEARETQYF. Here the CDR3 DNA reads TGCAGCGTTGAAGCGAGGGAGACCCAGTACTTC.

The chain recombines TRBV3-1 (or the pseudogene TRBV3-2) with TRBJ2-3; D call uncertain. This CDR3 has 13 residues. The germline gives CDR1 LGHDT, CDR2 YNNKEL (reference sequence). Trimming took 2 bases from V and 2 from J, leaving 5 bases between them. CDR3 nucleotide sequence: TGTGCCAGCAGCCAAAATCCCACAGATACGCAGTATTTT. Its translation is CASSQNPTDTQYF.

The J gene is TRBJ2-5, the V gene TRBV4-3, with D uncertain. V was cut by 1 base and J by 1 base, with 7 bases left in between. The CDR3 totals 14 residues. Germline values: CDR1 LGHNA, CDR2 YSLEER. This CDR3 is CASSQALIQETQYF. The CDR3 DNA sequence: TGCGCCAGCAGCCAAGCACTAATCCAAGAGACCCAGTACTTC.

This clone was counted a few times. This sequence joins TRBV7-8 and TRBJ2-5, with 8 bases aligning to TRBD2. CDR1 and CDR2 (germline): SGHVS, FQNEAQ. CDR3 length: 16 amino acids. V dropped 3 bases and J dropped 0; count of bases not matched to a gene: 6. Written as DNA, the CDR3 is TGTGCCAGCAGCTTCTCGGGGCGGGGGGACCAAGAGACCCAGTACTTC. Its protein is CASSFSGRGDQETQYF.

This clone showed up just a few times. One junction end disagrees with the germline gene, perhaps due to a read error. The chain is built from TRBV20-1 and TRBJ2-2; TRBD2 agrees at 12 bases. The CDR3 spans 17 residues. Germline V gene sequence: CDR1 DFQATT, CDR2 SNEGSKA (reference sequence). CDR3 amino acids: CSASVLAGGPKTGELFF. CDR3 coding DNA: TGCAGTGCTAGTGTCCTAGCGGGAGGGCCGAAAACCGGGGAGCTGTTTTTT.

The chain is built from TRBV11-1 and TRBJ2-2, with TRBD1 matching 9 bases. The CDR3 loop spans 14 amino acids. CDR1 and CDR2 from the germline V gene are SGHAT and FQDESV (reference sequence). Unmatched junction bases numbered 3, after V lost 5 bases and J lost 5 bases. CDR3 region: CASSRDRATGELFF. Here the CDR3 DNA reads TGTGCCAGCAGCCGGGACAGGGCGACCGGGGAGCTGTTTTTT.

The chain links TRBV24-1 to TRBJ2-1; 12 positions match TRBD2. Germline V gene lookup returns CDR1 KGHDR and CDR2 SFDVKD. There are 15 residues in the CDR3. J gave up 8 bases and V 5 bases, and 6 bases lay outside the gene matches. The CDR3, as DNA: TGTGCCACCAGTGGGACTAGCGGGATAAGCGATGAGCAGTTCTTC. Translating gives CATSGTSGISDEQFF.

The chain has TRBV7-2 and TRBJ2-1, with 11 bases aligning to TRBD2. Per germline, CDR1 SGHTA and CDR2 FQGNSA. The junction had 6 bases not matched to a gene; V was cut back by 2 bases and J by 3 bases. CDR3 size: 17 residues. The CDR3: CASSLQPGLAGYNEQFF. The CDR3 DNA sequence: TGTGCCAGCAGCTTACAGCCTGGACTAGCGGGCTACAATGAGCAGTTCTTC.

This clone turned up a few times. The CDR3 sequence: CSVVGGDLPRSGANVLTF. CDR3 bases: TGCAGCGTTGTAGGCGGGGACCTCCCTCGCTCTGGGGCCAACGTCCTGACTTTC. V gene TRBV29-1 combines with J gene TRBJ2-6; maybe TRBD2 (6 bases). CDR3 length equals 18 residues. The V gene lost 4 bases and the J gene lost 0 bases, with 19 bases spanning the gap. The germline V gene encodes CDR1 SQVTM and CDR2 ANQGSEA.

V is TRBV4-2 and J is TRBJ2-5; 8 positions match TRBD2. The CDR3 extends over 14 amino acids. Germline CDR1 and CDR2: LGHNA and YNFKEQ. V was pared by 3 bases and J by 4 bases, with 4 bases of the junction left unmatched. CDR3 coding DNA: TGTGCCAGCAGCCAGGGGACTAGTAGAGAGACCCAGTACTTC. Translated: CASSQGTSRETQYF.

This sequence joins TRBV4-2 and TRBJ2-3; TRBD2 aligns across 11 bases. The germline V gene encodes CDR1 LGHNA and CDR2 YNFKEQ. The CDR3 totals 15 residues. V was clipped by 3 bases and J by 4 bases; unmatched bases: 3. The CDR3 spells CASSQASGRSDTQYF. CDR3 DNA: TGTGCCAGCAGCCAGGCTAGCGGGAGGTCAGATACGCAGTATTTT.

The chain is built from TRBV6-5 and TRBJ2-1; TRBD1 aligns across 11 bases. V shed 5 bases, J shed 6 bases, and the junction held 6 bases outside the gene matches. This CDR3 comprises 15 residues. Germline CDR1 and CDR2: MNHEY and SVGAGI. The CDR3 region is CASSQRGTGGNEQFF. The CDR3 DNA reads TGTGCCAGCAGTCAGCGCGGGACAGGGGGCAATGAGCAGTTCTTC.

The chain uses TRBV3-1 (or the pseudogene TRBV3-2) and TRBJ2-6, with D possibly being TRBD1 or TRBD2 (5 bases each). This CDR3 contains 16 residues. Trimming pared 4 bases from V and 4 bases from J, leaving 14 bases between. Germline CDR1 and CDR2: LGHDT and YNNKEL (reference sequence). Here the CDR3 DNA reads TGTGCCAGCAGCCCTCTTGGGGCGGGCGGGGCCAACGTCCTGACTTTC. It specifies CASSPLGAGGANVLTF.

The genes are TRBV4-2 and TRBJ1-5; 8 bases are shared with TRBD1. Trimming removed 1 base from V and 5 bases from J; junction bases left unmatched: 4. This CDR3 is 15 amino acids long. Germline V gene sequence: CDR1 LGHNA, CDR2 YNFKEQ. For the CDR3, the DNA is TGTGCCAGCAGCCAAGCCACAGGGGGGTATCAGCCCCAGCATTTT. This encodes CASSQATGGYQPQHF.

V and J are TRBV11-2 and TRBJ1-5, with TRBD1 as a possible D gene (6 bases). This CDR3 comprises 15 residues. V lost 5 bases and J 7 bases, leaving 18 bases between the germline ends. Germline-derived CDR1 and CDR2 are SGHAT and FQNNGV. This CDR3 reads CASSRTDTPGQPQHF. CDR3 nucleotide sequence: TGTGCCAGCAGCCGGACAGATACCCCCGGACAGCCCCAGCATTTT.

The chain recombines TRBV2 with TRBJ1-3; no reliable D call. The CDR3 contains 14 residues. Germline CDR1 and CDR2: SNHLY and FYNNEI. V was shortened by 7 bases and J by 0 bases, with 10 bases between the two germline ends. CDR3 in DNA: TGTGCCAGCAAACGGGAGAGCTCTGGAAACACCATATATTTT. Encoded protein: CASKRESSGNTIYF.

V is TRBV9 and J is TRBJ2-5; 8 bases agree with TRBD2. Trimming took 4 bases from V and 1 from J; bases not matched to a gene: 6. This CDR3 is built from 15 residues. CDR1 and CDR2 (germline): SGDLS, YYNGEE. CDR3: CASSQGLGGQETQYF. The CDR3 coding sequence is TGTGCCAGCAGCCAGGGACTAGGGGGCCAAGAGACCCAGTACTTC.

The rearrangement joins TRBV27 to TRBJ2-7; 7 nucleotides agree with TRBD1. V was pared by 3 bases and J by 5 bases, with 10 bases of the junction left unmatched. The CDR3 covers 15 residues. Germline V CDR1 and CDR2: MNHEY, SMNVEV (reference sequence). CDR3 loop: CASSFHRGRLNEQYF. DNA for the CDR3: TGTGCCAGCAGTTTCCACAGGGGCCGTCTGAACGAGCAGTACTTC.

The chain is built from TRBV11-2 and TRBJ2-5; no firm D call. Trimming cost V 4 bases and J 5 bases, with 17 bases left between them. Germline CDR1 is SGHAT and CDR2 is FQNNGV. This CDR3 contains 15 residues. CDR3 nucleotides: TGTGCCAGCAGCTCGGGTGGGAATATTCGGGAGACCCAGTACTTC. Amino acids: CASSSGGNIRETQYF.

The chain recombines TRBV14 with TRBJ1-4, with TRBD1 matching over 9 bases. Germline CDR1 and CDR2: SGHDN and FVKESK. This CDR3 is 17 amino acids long. The junction had 12 bases not matched to a gene; V was cut back by 2 bases and J by 8 bases. The CDR3 here is CASSQFISGTGNEKLFF. The CDR3, as DNA: TGTGCCAGCAGCCAATTTATCTCCGGGACAGGGAACGAAAAACTGTTTTTT.

This sequence joins TRBV28 and TRBJ2-7; TRBD1 aligns across 9 bases. The ends lost 6 bases at V and 3 bases at J; junction bases unmatched: 12. Germline CDR1 is MDHEN and CDR2 is SYDVKM. The CDR3 spans 16 residues. In DNA form, the CDR3 reads TGTGCCAGCAGCCCTTTTTCCGGGACAGGGTTCTACGAGCAGTACTTC. Residues: CASSPFSGTGFYEQYF.

The chain employs TRBV5-1 and TRBJ2-1; possibly TRBD1 for D (6 bases). Trimming removed 4 bases from V and 9 bases from J, with 11 bases in between. CDR3 length equals 12 residues. Germline V gene data show CDR1 as SGHRS and CDR2 as YFSETQ. CDR3 loop: CASSTGQIEQFF. Written as DNA, the CDR3 is TGCGCCAGCAGCACCGGACAGATTGAGCAGTTCTTC.

This clone was seen more than once but under ten times. The chain employs TRBV24-1 and TRBJ1-5; D is unresolved. The CDR3 length is 19 residues. Trimming removed 3 bases at V and 4 bases at J, with 24 bases between. Germline V gene data show CDR1 as KGHDR and CDR2 as SFDVKD. CDR3 loop: CATSDPRWASLLRNQPQHF. The DNA for the CDR3 is TGTGCCACCAGTGATCCCAGGTGGGCTTCCCTTTTGAGAAATCAGCCCCAGCATTTT.

CDR3 sequence reads: CASSPQGIWDEQYF. The CDR3 DNA follows: TGTGCCAGCAGCCCACAGGGCATCTGGGACGAGCAGTACTTC. The chain uses TRBV7-2 and TRBJ2-7, with TRBD1 as a possible D gene (6 bases). The CDR3 has 14 residues. CDR1 SGHTA and CDR2 FQGNSA come from the germline V gene. Trimming pared 5 bases from V and 5 bases from J, leaving 16 bases between. Supplemented by reference TRBV7-2 and TRBJ2-7, the full variable domain reads GAGVSQSPSNKVTEKGKDVELRCDPISGHTALYWYRQSLGQGLEFLIYFQGNSAPDKSGLPSDRFSAERTGGSVSTLTIQRTQQEDSAVYLCASSPQGIWDEQYFGPGTRLTVT.

This chain uses TRBV7-2 with TRBJ2-3, with D maybe TRBD2 (6 bases). This CDR3 is built from 14 residues. The ends were cut back, 1 base at V and 4 bases at J, with 9 bases in the middle. The germline CDR1 and CDR2 sequences are SGHTA and FQGNSA. The CDR3 bases are TGTGCCAGCAGCTTAGGATCTAGCGCAGATACGCAGTATTTT. As protein: CASSLGSSADTQYF.

V usage is TRBV18 and J usage is TRBJ1-1; D is possibly TRBD1 (6 bases). In germline, CDR1 is KGHSH, CDR2 LQKENI. V was shortened by 4 bases and J by 4 bases, with 16 bases between the two germline ends. The CDR3 has 15 residues. The CDR3 nucleotides read TGTGCCAGCTCACAAACCAGGGGCGGGGGCACTGAAGCTTTCTTT. Its protein product is CASSQTRGGGTEAFF.

The chain employs TRBV29-1 and TRBJ1-2; no clear D. The CDR3 covers 14 residues. CDR1 is SQVTM, CDR2 ANQGSEA, per germline. Deletions cut 4 bases from V and 4 bases from J, with 16 bases between. The CDR3 bases are TGCAGCGTTGGATATGGTAAGGAGACCTATGGCTACACCTTC. This gives the protein CSVGYGKETYGYTF.